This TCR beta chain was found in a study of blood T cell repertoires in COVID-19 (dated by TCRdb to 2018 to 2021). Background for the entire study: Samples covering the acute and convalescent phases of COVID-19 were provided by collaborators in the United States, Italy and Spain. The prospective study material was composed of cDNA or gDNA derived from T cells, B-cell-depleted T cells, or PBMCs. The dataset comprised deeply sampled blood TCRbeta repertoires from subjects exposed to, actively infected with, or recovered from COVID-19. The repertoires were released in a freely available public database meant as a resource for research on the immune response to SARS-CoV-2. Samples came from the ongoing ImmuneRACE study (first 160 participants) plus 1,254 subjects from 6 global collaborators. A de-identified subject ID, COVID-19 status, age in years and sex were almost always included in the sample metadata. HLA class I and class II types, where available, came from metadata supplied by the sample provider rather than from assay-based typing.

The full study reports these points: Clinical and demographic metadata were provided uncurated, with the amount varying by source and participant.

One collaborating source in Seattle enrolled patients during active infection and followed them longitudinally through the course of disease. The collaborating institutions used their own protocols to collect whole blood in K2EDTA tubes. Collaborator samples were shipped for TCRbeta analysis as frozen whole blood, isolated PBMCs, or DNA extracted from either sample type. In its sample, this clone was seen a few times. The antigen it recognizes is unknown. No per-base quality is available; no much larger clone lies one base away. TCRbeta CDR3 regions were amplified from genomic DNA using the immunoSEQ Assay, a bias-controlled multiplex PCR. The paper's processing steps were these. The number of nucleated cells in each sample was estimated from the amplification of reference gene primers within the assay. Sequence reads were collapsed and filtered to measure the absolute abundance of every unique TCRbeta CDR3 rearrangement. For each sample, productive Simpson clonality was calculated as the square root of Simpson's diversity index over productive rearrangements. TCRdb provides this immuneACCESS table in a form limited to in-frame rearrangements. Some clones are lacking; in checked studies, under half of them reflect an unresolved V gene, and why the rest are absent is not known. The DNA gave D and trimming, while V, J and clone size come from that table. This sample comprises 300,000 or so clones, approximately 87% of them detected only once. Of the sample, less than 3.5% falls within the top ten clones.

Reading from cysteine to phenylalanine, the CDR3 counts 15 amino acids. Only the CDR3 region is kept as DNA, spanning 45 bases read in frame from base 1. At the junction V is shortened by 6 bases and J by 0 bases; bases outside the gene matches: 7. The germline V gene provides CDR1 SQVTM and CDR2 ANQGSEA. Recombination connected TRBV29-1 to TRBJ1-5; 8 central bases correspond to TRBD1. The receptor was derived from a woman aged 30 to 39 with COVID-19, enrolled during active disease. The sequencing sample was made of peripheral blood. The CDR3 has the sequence CSVADGQGSNQPQHF. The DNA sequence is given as TGCAGCGTCGCGGACGGACAGGGTAGCAATCAGCCCCAGCATTTT.